This T cell receptor (beta chain) appears in the sequencing data of a study of T cells after yellow fever vaccination. Study-level points and caveats: In FACS-sorted repertoires, abundant clonotypes from the bulk population could appear as contaminants. Among all clonotypes, a small share was observed in both CD4 and CD8 compartments.

The CDR3 is 14 residues long. V shed 5 bases and J shed 0 bases, with 11 bases lying between them. The germline CDR1 and CDR2 sequences are SEHNR and FQNEAQ (reference sequence). This clonotype was counted many times. Its antigen is currently unknown. From the 5' RACE reads, TCRdb called clonotypes with MiXCR, one entry per CDR3 protein. Among under 600,000 distinct CDR3 sequences listed, about 14% were seen once. The sequence was collected from a man aged 30 to 39 who received the YFV17D yellow fever vaccine. This specimen was PBMCs, taken on the day of the yellow fever booster vaccination. The rearrangement joins TRBV7-9 to TRBJ2-7, with D tentatively TRBD2 (6 bases). CDR3 sequence (DNA): TGTGCCAGCAGCCGGCGGGACTCCTCCTACGAGCAGTACTTC. Translated, it gives CASSRRDSSYEQYF.